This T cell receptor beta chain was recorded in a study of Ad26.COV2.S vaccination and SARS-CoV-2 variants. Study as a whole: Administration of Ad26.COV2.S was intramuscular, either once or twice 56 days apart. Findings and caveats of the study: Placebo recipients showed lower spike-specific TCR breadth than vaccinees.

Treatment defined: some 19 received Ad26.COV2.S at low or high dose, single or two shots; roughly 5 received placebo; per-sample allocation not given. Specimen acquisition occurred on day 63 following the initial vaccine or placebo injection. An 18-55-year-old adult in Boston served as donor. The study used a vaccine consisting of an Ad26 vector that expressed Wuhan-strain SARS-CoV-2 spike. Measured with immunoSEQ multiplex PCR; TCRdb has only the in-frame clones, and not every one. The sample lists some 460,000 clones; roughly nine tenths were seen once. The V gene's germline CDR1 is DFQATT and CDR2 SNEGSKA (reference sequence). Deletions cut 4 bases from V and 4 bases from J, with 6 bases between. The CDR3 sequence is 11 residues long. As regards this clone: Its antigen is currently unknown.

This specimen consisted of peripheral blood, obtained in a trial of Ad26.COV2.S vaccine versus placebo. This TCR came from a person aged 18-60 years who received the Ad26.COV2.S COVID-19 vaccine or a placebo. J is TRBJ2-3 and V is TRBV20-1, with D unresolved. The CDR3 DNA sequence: TGCAGTGCTACCCCGTCAGATACGCAGTATTTT. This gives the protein CSATPSDTQYF.